This TCR beta chain derives from a study of blood T cell repertoires in COVID-19. Study as a whole: The United States, Italy and Spain provided the acute and convalescent COVID-19 samples. PBMCs, B-cell-depleted T cells, or T cells provided the cDNA or gDNA that made up the material.

The CDR3 consists of 16 residues. Study processing details: Quantification of nucleated cells was approximated via reference gene primer amplification. The assay was immunoSEQ multiplex PCR, and TCRdb's table has in-frame clones only and misses some. For V, J and clone size, that table is used; D and trimming come from the DNA. The repertoire includes approximately 200,000 clones, roughly 88% of them detected once, and approximately 4% sits in the top ten. The rearrangement uses TRBV12-2 and TRBJ2-7; the listed D gene, TRBD2, was not tested against the DNA. TRBV12-2 is an annotated pseudogene. This TCR came from a woman aged 25 to 39 with acute or convalescent COVID-19. Specimen: peripheral blood. The CDR3, as DNA: TGTGCAAGTCGCCAAATCCCGTTACTAGCGGGAGTTGAGCAGTACTTC. It specifies CASRQIPLLAGVEQYF.